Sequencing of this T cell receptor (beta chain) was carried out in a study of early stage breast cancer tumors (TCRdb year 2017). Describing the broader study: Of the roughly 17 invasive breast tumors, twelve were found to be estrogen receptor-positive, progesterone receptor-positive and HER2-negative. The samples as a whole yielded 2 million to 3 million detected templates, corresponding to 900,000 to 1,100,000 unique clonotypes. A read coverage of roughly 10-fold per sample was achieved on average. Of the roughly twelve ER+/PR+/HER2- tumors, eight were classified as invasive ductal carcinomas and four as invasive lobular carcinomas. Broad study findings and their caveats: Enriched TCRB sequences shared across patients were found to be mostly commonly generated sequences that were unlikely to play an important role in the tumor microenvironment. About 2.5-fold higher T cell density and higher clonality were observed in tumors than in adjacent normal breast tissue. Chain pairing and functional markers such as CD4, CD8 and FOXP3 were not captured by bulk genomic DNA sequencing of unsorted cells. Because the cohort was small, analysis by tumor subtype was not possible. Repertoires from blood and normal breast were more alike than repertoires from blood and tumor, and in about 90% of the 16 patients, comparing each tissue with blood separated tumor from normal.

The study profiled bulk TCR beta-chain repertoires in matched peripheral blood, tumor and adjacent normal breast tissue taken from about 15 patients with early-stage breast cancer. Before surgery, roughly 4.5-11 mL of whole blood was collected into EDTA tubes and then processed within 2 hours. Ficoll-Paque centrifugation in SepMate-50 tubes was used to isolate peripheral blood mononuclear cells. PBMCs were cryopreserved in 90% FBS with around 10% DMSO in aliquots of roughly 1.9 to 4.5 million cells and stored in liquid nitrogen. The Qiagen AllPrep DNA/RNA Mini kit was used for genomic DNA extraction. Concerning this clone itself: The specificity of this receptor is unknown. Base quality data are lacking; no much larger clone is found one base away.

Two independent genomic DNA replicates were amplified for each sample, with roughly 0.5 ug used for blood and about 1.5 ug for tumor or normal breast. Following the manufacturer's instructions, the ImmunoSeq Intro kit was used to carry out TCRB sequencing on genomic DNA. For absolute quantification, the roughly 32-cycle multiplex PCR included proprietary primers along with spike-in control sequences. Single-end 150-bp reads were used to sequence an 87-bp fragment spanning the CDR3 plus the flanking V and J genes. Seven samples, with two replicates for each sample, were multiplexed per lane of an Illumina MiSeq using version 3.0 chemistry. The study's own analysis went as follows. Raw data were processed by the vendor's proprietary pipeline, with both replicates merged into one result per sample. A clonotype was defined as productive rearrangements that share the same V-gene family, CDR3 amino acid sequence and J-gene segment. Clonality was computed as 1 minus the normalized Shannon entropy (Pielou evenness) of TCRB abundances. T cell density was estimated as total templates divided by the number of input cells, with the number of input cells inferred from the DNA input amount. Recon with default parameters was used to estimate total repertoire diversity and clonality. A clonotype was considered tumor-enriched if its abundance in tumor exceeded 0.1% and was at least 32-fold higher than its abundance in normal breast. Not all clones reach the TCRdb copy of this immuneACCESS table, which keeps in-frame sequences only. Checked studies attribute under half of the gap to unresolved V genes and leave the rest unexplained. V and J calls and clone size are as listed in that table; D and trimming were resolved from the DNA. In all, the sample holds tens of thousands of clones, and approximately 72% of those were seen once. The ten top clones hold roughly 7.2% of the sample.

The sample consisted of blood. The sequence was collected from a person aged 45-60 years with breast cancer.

The CDR3 region has the sequence CASSPMAGAAYEQYF. The DNA reads as follows: TGTGCCAGCAGCCCCATGGCGGGAGCGGCCTACGAGCAGTACTTC. This receptor chain uses TRBV11-3 and TRBJ2-7, and TRBD2 aligns with 7 junction nucleotides. CDR1 SGHNT and CDR2 YENEEA were looked up in the germline V gene. Including the terminal cysteine and phenylalanine, the CDR3 comprises 15 residues. The CDR3 DNA has 45 bases and is translated from base 1. V and J are trimmed by 5 bases and 2 bases, and the gene matches miss 9 bases of the junction.